This T cell receptor (beta chain) was sequenced for a study of T cells in Graves' hyperthyroidism and ophthalmopathy. Overall study: Blood was drawn when the patient was first diagnosed and still untreated.

Subjects with ophthalmopathy showed a Clinical Activity Score no lower than 3, a NOSPECS grade no lower than 4, and a duration shorter than 3 months. General study results and limits: Among clonotypes expanded in thyroid above 0.001, most were also found in blood. From stable hyperthyroidism, ophthalmopathy was set apart by a 13 V-J model.

The table lists this clonotype with a few counts. The antigen is unknown. The CDR3 regions of TCR beta were amplified from RNA transcripts. The TCR CDR3 was amplified in a first-round RT-PCR using the HTBI primer set. TCRdb fed the multiplex PCR reads into MiXCR, producing one record per CDR3 protein. Of about 480,000 distinct CDR3 sequences listed, around 24% are singletons. The sequenced sample consisted of blood. The sequence came from a woman aged 25 to 39 with Graves' ophthalmopathy.

The DNA for the CDR3 is TGTGCCACCAGTCCGGGACAGGGCTCTGACGGCTACACCTTC. It is translated as CATSPGQGSDGYTF. The rearrangement links TRBV24-1 to TRBJ1-2; 9 bases fit TRBD1. V gave up 6 bases and J gave up 8 bases; unmatched junction bases: 9. From germline, CDR1 is KGHDR and CDR2 SFDVKD. CDR3 length: 14 amino acids.